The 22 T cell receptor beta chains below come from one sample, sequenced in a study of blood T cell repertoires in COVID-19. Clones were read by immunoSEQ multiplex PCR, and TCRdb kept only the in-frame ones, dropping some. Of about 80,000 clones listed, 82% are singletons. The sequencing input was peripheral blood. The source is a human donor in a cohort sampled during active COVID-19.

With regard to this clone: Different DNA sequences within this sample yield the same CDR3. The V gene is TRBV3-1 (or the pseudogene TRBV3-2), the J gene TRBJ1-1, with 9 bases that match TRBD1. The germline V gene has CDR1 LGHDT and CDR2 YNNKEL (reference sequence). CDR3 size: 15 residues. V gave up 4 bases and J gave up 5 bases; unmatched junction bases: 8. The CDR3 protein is CASSPRDRVRTEAFF. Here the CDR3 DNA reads TGTGCCAGCAGCCCCCGGGACAGGGTAAGAACTGAAGCTTTCTTT.

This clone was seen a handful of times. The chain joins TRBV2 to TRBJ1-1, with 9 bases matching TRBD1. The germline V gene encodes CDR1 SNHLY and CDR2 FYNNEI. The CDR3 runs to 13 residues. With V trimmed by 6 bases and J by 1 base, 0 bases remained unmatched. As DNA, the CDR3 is TGTGCCAGCAGGGACAGGGGGAACACTGAAGCTTTCTTT. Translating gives CASRDRGNTEAFF.

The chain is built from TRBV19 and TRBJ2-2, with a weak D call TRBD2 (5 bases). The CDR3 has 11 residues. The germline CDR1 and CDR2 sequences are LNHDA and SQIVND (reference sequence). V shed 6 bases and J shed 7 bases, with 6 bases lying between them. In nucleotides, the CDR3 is TGTGCCAGTAGGAGGGTCGGGGAGCTGTTTTTT. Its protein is CASRRVGELFF.

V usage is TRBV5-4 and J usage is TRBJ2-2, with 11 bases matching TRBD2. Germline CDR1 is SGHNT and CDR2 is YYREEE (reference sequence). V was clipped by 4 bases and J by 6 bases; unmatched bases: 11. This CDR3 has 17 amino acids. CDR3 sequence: CASSPSLAGGPAGELFF. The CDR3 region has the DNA TGTGCCAGCAGCCCCTCCCTAGCGGGGGGCCCAGCCGGGGAGCTGTTTTTT.

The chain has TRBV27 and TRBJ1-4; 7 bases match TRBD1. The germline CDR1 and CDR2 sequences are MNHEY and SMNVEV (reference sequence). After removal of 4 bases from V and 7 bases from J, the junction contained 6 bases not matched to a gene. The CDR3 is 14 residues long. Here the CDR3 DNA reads TGTGCCAGCAGTTCGACAGGGCCAGGTGAAAAACTGTTTTTT. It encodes CASSSTGPGEKLFF.

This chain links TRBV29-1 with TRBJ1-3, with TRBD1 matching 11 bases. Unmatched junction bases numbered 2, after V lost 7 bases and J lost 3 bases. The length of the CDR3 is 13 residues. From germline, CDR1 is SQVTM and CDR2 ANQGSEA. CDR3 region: CSGTGGFGNTIYF. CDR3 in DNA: TGCAGCGGGACAGGGGGCTTTGGAAACACCATATATTTT.

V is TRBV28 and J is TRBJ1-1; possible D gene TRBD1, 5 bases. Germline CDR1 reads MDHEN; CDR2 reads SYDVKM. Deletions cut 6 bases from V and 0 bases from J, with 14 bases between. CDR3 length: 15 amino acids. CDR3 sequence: CASRSPGLVNTEAFF. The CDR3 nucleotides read TGTGCCAGCAGGTCACCGGGACTCGTGAACACTGAAGCTTTCTTT.

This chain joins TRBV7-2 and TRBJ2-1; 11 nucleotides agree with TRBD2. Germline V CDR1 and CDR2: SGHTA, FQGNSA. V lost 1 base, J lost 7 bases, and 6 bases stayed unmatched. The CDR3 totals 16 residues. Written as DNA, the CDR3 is TGTGCCAGCAGCTTAGAGGGGACTAGCGGCGCTAATGAGCAGTTCTTC. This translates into CASSLEGTSGANEQFF. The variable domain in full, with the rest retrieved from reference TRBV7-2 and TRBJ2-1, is GAGVSQSPSNKVTEKGKDVELRCDPISGHTALYWYRQSLGQGLEFLIYFQGNSAPDKSGLPSDRFSAERTGGSVSTLTIQRTQQEDSAVYLCASSLEGTSGANEQFFGPGTRLTVL.

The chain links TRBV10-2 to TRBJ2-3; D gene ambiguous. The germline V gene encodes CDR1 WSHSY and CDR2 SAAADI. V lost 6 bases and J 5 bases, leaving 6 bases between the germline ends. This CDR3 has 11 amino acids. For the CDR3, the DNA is TGCGCCAGCAGGCTAGGAGATACGCAGTATTTT. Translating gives CASRLGDTQYF.

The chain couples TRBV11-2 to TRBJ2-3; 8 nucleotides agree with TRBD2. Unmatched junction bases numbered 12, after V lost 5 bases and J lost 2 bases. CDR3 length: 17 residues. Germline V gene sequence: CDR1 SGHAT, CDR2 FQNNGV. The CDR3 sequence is CASSLLGGAGVTDTQYF. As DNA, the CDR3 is TGTGCCAGCAGCCTCCTGGGGGGAGCGGGGGTCACAGATACGCAGTATTTT.

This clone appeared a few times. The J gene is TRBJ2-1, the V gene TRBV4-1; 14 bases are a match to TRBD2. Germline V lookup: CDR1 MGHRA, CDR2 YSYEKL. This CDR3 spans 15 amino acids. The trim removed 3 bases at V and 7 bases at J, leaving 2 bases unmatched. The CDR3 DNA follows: TGCGCCAGCAGCCAGGGACTAGCGGGGGCTAATGAGCAGTTCTTC. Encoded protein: CASSQGLAGANEQFF.

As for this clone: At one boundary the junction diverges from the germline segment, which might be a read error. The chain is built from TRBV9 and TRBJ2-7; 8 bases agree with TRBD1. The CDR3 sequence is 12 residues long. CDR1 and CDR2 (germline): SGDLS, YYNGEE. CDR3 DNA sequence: TGTGCCAGCAGCCCTTCCGGGACAGGCCCCGTATTC. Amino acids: CASSPSGTGPVF.

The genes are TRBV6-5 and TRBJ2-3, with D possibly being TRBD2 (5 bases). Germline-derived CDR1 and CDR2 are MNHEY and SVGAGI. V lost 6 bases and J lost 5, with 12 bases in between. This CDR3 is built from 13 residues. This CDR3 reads CASSLGLLDTQYF. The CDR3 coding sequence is TGTGCCAGCAGCCTCGGACTGTTAGATACGCAGTATTTT.

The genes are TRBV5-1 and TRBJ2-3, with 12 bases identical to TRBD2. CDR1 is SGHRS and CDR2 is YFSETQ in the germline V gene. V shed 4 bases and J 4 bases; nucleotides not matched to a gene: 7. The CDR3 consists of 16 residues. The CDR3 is CASSQGLAGGSDTQYF. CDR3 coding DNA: TGCGCCAGCAGCCAGGGACTAGCGGGTGGATCAGATACGCAGTATTTT.

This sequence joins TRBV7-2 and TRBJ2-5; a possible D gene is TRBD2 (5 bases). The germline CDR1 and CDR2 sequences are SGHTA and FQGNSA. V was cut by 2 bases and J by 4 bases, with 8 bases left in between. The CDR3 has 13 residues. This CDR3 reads CASSLRGLETQYF. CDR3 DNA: TGTGCCAGCAGCTTACGGGGTTTAGAGACCCAGTACTTC.

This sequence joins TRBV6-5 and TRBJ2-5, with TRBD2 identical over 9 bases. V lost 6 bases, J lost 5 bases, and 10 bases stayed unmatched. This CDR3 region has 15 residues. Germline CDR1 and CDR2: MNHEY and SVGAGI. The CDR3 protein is CASSVAGETRETQYF. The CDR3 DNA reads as TGTGCCAGCAGCGTAGCGGGGGAGACCAGGGAGACCCAGTACTTC.

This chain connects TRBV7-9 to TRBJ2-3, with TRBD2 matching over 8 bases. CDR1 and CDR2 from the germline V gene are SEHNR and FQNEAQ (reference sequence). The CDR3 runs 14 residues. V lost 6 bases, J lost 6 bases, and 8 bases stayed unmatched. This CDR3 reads CASSLRGGPDTQYF. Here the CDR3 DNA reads TGTGCCAGCAGTCTTCGGGGGGGCCCGGATACGCAGTATTTT.

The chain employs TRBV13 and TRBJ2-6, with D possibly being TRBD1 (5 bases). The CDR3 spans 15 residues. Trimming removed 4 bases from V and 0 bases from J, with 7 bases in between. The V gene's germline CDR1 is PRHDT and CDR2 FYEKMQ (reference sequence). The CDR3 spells CASSWQGSGANVLTF. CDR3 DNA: TGTGCCAGCAGCTGGCAGGGCTCTGGGGCCAACGTCCTGACTTTC.

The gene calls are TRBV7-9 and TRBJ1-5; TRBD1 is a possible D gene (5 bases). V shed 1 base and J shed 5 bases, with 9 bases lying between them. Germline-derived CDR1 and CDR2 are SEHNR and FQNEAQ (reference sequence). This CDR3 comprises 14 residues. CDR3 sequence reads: CASSLGGTDQPQHF. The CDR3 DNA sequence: TGTGCCAGCAGCTTAGGGGGCACGGATCAGCCCCAGCATTTT.

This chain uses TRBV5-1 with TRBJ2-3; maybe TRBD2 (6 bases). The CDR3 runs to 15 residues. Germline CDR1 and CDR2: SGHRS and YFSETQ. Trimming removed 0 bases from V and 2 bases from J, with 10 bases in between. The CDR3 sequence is CASSLGGTDTDTQYF. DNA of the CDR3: TGCGCCAGCAGCTTGGGGGGGACTGACACAGATACGCAGTATTTT.

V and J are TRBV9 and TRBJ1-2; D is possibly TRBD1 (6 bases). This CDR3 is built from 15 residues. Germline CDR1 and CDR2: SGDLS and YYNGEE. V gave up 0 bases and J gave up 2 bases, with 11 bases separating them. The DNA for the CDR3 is TGTGCCAGCAGCGTAGCAGGGACACAGAACTATGGCTACACCTTC. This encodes CASSVAGTQNYGYTF.

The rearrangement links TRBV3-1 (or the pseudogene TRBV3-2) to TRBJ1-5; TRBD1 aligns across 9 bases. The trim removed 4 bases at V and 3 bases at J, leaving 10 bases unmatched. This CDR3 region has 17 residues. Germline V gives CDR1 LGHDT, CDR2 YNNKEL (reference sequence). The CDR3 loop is CASSRDREESYNQPQHF. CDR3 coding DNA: TGTGCCAGCAGCCGGGACAGGGAGGAGAGTTACAATCAGCCCCAGCATTTT.